This record covers a single TCR beta chain. The record originates from a study of blood T cell repertoires in COVID-19. Study-wide background: PBMCs, B-cell-depleted T cells, or T cells provided the cDNA or gDNA that made up the material.

Some clones are missing from TCRdb's copy, which holds only in-frame ones; the method was immunoSEQ multiplex PCR. The repertoire holds around 230,000 clones, with approximately 88% as singletons. The CDR3 loop spans 14 amino acids. CDR1 is GTSNPN and CDR2 is SVGIG in the germline V gene (reference sequence). Trimming shortened V by 1 base and J by 3 bases, and 12 bases separated the two germline ends. The clonotype originates from a middle-aged man with acute or convalescent COVID-19. This sequence joins TRBV30 and TRBJ1-1; no clear D gene. The specimen sequenced was peripheral blood. DNA of the CDR3: TGTGCCTGGAGTGCTATCCCCTCGGACACTGAAGCTTTCTTT. Translation: CAWSAIPSDTEAFF. Filled out from reference TRBV30 and TRBJ1-1, the complete variable domain reads SQTIHQWPATLVQPVGSPLSLECTVEGTSNPNLYWYRQAAGRGLQLLFYSVGIGQISSEVPQNLSASRPQDRQFILSSKKLLLSDSGFYLCAWSAIPSDTEAFFGQGTRLTVV.